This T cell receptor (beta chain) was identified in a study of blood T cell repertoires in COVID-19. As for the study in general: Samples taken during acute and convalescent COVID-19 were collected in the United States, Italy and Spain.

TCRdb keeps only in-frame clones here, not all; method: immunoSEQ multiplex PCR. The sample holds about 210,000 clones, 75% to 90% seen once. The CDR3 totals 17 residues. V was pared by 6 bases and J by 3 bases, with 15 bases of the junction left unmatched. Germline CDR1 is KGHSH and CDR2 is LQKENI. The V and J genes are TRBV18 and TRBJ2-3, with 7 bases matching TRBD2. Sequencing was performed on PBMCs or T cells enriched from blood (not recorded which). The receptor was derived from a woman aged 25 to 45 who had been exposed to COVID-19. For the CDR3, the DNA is TGTGCCAGCTCTATCAAAAGGAGCGGGGTCGGAACAGATACGCAGTATTTT. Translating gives CASSIKRSGVGTDTQYF.